A single sample is the source of the 9 T cell receptor beta chains below, sequenced in a study of T cell repertoires in cytomegalovirus infection. From the reads, TCRdb called clonotypes with MiXCR, one entry per CDR3 protein. The table includes 450,000 to 550,000 distinct CDR3 sequences, about 17% detected once. The sample was CD8+ T cells from PBMCs. These receptor sequences come from a human donor in good health (CMV status not recorded). Some clones in this sample may be carry-over from other donors' samples.

The V gene is TRBV10-3, the J gene TRBJ1-2; D might be TRBD1 (6 bases). CDR3 length: 14 residues. Germline V CDR1 and CDR2: ENHRY, SYGVKD. The V gene lost 0 bases and the J gene lost 11 bases, with 16 bases spanning the gap. The CDR3 region is CAISESRTAQGYTF. DNA of the CDR3: TGTGCCATCAGTGAGTCGAGGACAGCTCAGGGGTACACCTTC.

This clonotype came up many times. The chain employs TRBV6-5 and TRBJ2-1; D uncertain. The CDR3 consists of 13 residues. V dropped 2 bases and J dropped 2 bases, with 4 bases sitting between them. CDR1 MNHEY and CDR2 SVGAGI come from the germline V gene. CDR3 DNA: TGTGCCAGCAGTTACACCGCCTACAATGAGCAGTTCTTC. Amino acids: CASSYTAYNEQFF.

This clonotype was detected many times. The V and J genes are TRBV24-1 and TRBJ2-1; tentatively, D is TRBD2 (6 bases). This CDR3 comprises 13 residues. Germline assignment: CDR1 KGHDR and CDR2 SFDVKD. The V and J ends lost 0 bases and 10 bases respectively, with 9 bases between them. Written as DNA, the CDR3 is TGTGCCACCAGTGATTTGATCGCGGGAGAGCAGTTCTTC. This encodes CATSDLIAGEQFF.

This clonotype has at least ten counts. The chain is built from TRBV7-6 and TRBJ2-7; 8 nucleotides match TRBD2. V shed 5 bases and J 3 bases; nucleotides not matched to a gene: 6. The V gene's germline CDR1 is SGHVS and CDR2 FNYEAQ. This CDR3 is built from 14 residues. CDR3 DNA: TGTGCCAGCAGCCCAAGCGGGAGAGTCTACGAGCAGTACTTC. Its protein product is CASSPSGRVYEQYF. Using reference TRBV7-6 and TRBJ2-7 for the parts outside the CDR3, the full variable domain is GAGVSQSPRYKVTKRGQDVALRCDPISGHVSLYWYRQALGQGPEFLTYFNYEAQQDKSGLPNDRFSAERPEGSISTLTIQRTEQRDSAMYRCASSPSGRVYEQYFGPGTRLTVT.

This clonotype was detected only a few times. The rearrangement links TRBV28 to TRBJ1-2; D not resolved. Looked up from germline, CDR1 is MDHEN and CDR2 is SYDVKM. The CDR3 contains 13 residues. Trimming left V 2 bases short and J 4 bases short, with 8 bases between. CDR3 DNA sequence: TGTGCCAGCAGTTTAATCAGTTCCTATGGCTACACCTTC. Protein: CASSLISSYGYTF.

This clonotype was counted between two and nine times. The chain's CDR3 is CASSFGQGGINQPQHF. CDR3 nucleotides: TGTGCCAGCAGTTTTGGTCAGGGGGGTATCAATCAGCCCCAGCATTTT. The gene calls are TRBV12-3 or TRBV12-4 and TRBJ1-5; TRBD1 aligns across 7 bases. The V gene end was trimmed by 3 bases and the J gene end by 3 bases; junction bases not matched to a gene: 8. This CDR3 has 16 amino acids.

This clonotype was seen only once. The chain employs TRBV28 and TRBJ1-5; the match to TRBD1 covers 9 bases. The V gene end was trimmed by 5 bases and the J gene end by 7 bases; junction bases not matched to a gene: 6. The germline CDR1 and CDR2 sequences are MDHEN and SYDVKM. This CDR3 is 14 amino acids long. DNA of the CDR3: TGTGCCAGCAGTCCGGACAGGGGAAAGCAGCCCCAGCATTTT. Translating gives CASSPDRGKQPQHF.

This clonotype occurred many times. The V and J genes are TRBV7-6 and TRBJ2-3, with 11 bases that match TRBD2. The J segment lost 6 bases and the V segment lost 2 bases, leaving 4 bases of the junction unmatched. The CDR3 loop spans 15 amino acids. Germline V gene sequence: CDR1 SGHVS, CDR2 FNYEAQ. The CDR3 DNA follows: TGTGCCAGCAGCTTAACTAGCGGGAGTGTTGATACGCAGTATTTT. It yields the protein CASSLTSGSVDTQYF. Drawing the rest from reference TRBV7-6 and TRBJ2-3, the complete variable domain is GAGVSQSPRYKVTKRGQDVALRCDPISGHVSLYWYRQALGQGPEFLTYFNYEAQQDKSGLPNDRFSAERPEGSISTLTIQRTEQRDSAMYRCASSLTSGSVDTQYFGPGTRLTVL.

The chain has TRBV15 and TRBJ1-2; D might be TRBD1 (6 bases). Looked up from germline, CDR1 is LNHNV and CDR2 is YYDKDF (reference sequence). CDR3 length equals 16 residues. With 0 bases removed from V and 6 bases from J, the gap between germline ends came to 17 bases. The CDR3, as DNA: TGTGCCACCAGCAGAGATGAGGCAGGGGATGCCCATGGCTACACCTTC. Translation: CATSRDEAGDAHGYTF.